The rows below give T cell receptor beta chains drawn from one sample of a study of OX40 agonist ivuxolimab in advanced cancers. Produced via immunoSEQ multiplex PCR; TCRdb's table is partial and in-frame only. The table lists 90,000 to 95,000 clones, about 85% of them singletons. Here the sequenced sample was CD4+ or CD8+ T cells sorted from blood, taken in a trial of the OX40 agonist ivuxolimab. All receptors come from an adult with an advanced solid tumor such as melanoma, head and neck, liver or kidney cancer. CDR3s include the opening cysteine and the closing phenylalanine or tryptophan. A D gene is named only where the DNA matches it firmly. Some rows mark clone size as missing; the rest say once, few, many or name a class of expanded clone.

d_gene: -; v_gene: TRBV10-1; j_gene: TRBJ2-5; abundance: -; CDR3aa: CASSATGEGETQYF; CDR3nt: TGCGCCAGCAGTGCAACAGGGGAGGGGGAGACCCAGTACTTC
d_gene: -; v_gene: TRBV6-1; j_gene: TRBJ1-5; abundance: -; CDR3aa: CASSEPRQPQHF; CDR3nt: TGTGCCAGCAGTGAACCCCGCCAACCCCAGCATTTT
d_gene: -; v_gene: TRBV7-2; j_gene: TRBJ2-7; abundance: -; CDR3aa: CASSFALMGGYEQYF; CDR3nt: TGTGCCAGCAGCTTCGCTTTGATGGGGGGCTACGAGCAGTACTTC
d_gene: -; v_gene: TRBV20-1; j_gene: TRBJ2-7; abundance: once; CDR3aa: CSARESYEQYF; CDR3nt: TGCAGTGCCCGGGAATCCTACGAGCAGTACTTC
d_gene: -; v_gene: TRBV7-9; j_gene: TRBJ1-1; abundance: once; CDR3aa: CASSSVLKISRSMNTEAFF; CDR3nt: TGTGCCAGCAGCTCCGTACTAAAAATAAGTAGGTCCATGAACACTGAAGCTTTCTTT
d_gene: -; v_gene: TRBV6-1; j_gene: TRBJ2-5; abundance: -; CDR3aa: CASSETTETQYF; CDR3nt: TGTGCCAGCAGTGAAACGACGGAGACCCAGTACTTC
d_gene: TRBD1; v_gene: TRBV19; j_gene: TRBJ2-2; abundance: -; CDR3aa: CASRRDRFTGELFF; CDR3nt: TGTGCCAGTAGACGGGACAGGTTCACCGGGGAGCTGTTTTTT
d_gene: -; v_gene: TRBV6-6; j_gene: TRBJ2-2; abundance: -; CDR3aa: CASTERAGTGELFF; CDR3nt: TGTGCCAGCACCGAGAGGGCAGGGACCGGGGAGCTGTTTTTT
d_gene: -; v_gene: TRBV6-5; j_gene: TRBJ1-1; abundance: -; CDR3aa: CARNAGVALNTEAFF; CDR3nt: TGTGCCAGGAACGCAGGGGTGGCACTGAACACTGAAGCTTTCTTT
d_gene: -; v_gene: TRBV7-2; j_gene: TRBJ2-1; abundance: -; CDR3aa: CASSLETEIPEQFF; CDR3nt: TGTGCCAGCAGCTTGGAGACGGAAATCCCTGAGCAGTTCTTC
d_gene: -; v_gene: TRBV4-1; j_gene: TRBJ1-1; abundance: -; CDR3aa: CATRVGLGKGNTEAFF; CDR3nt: TGCGCCACAAGAGTCGGATTGGGGAAAGGGAACACTGAAGCTTTCTTT
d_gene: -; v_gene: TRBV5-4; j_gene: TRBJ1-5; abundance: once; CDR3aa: CASSLKYSNQPQHF; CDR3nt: TGTGCCAGCAGCTTGAAGTATAGCAATCAGCCCCAGCATTTT
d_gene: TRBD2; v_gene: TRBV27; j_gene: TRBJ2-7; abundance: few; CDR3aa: CASSFGTSGINGPSYEQYF; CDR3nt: TGTGCCAGCAGTTTTGGGACTAGCGGGATTAACGGTCCTTCCTACGAGCAGTACTTC
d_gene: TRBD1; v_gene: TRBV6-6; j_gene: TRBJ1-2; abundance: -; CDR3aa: CASTSPGGGNYGYTF; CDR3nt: TGTGCCAGCACCTCTCCAGGGGGGGGGAACTATGGCTACACCTTC
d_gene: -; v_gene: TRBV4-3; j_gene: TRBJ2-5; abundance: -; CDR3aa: CASSQDLGSRETQYF; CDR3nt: TGCGCCAGCAGCCAAGATTTGGGTTCGCGCGAGACCCAGTACTTC
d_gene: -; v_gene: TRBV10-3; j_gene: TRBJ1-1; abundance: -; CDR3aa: CAISESTANTEAFF; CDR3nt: TGTGCCATCAGTGAGTCGACAGCAAACACTGAAGCTTTCTTT
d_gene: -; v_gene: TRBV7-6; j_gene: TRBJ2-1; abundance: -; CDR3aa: CASSPRLGNEQFF; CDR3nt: TGTGCCAGCAGCCCGCGTCTGGGGAATGAGCAGTTCTTC
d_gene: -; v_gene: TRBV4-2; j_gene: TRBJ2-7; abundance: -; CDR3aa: CASSPGGYEQYF; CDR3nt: TGTGCCAGCAGCCCCGGGGGCTACGAGCAGTACTTC
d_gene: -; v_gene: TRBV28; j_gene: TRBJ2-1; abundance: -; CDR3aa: CASKRDRFRSYNEQFF; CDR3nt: TGTGCCAGCAAACGAGACCGATTCCGCTCCTACAATGAGCAGTTCTTC
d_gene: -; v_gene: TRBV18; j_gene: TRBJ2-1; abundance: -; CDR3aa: CASSPPFEDEQFF; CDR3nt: TGTGCCAGCTCACCACCGTTTGAGGATGAGCAGTTCTTC
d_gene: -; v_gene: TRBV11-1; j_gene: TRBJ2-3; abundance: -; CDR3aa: CASSTRQVSSTDTQYF; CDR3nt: TGTGCCAGCAGCACGCGACAGGTGTCTAGCACAGATACGCAGTATTTT
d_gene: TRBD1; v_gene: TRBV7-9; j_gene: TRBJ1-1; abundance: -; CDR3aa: CASSAGQGGAFF; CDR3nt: TGTGCCAGCAGCGCAGGACAGGGCGGAGCTTTCTTT
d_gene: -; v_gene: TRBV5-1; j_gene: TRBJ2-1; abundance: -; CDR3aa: CASSPSPGNNEQFF; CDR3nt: TGCGCCAGCAGCCCCTCCCCAGGAAACAATGAGCAGTTCTTC
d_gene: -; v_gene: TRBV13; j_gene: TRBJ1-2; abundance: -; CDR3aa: CASSPPDGNYGYTF; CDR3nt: TGTGCCAGCAGCCCCCCGGACGGGAACTATGGCTACACCTTC
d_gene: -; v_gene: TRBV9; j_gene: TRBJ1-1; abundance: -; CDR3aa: CASSARGALNTEAFF; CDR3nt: TGTGCCAGCAGCGCTAGGGGGGCATTGAACACTGAAGCTTTCTTT
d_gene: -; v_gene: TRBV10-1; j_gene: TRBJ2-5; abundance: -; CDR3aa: CASSSGETQYF; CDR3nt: TGCGCCAGCAGTTCGGGAGAGACCCAGTACTTC